One sample yielded the 27 T cell receptor beta chains listed below, sequenced in a study of T cell clonality in common variable immunodeficiency. The protocol was immunoSEQ multiplex PCR, while the TCRdb copy is restricted to in-frame clones and leaves out a portion. This record lists approximately 46,000 clones, none seen once only, and the top ten clones contain roughly 6.2%. The sequenced sample was peripheral blood mononuclear cells. The receptor set was obtained from a person between 18 and 69 years old in good health.

A word on this clone: The read finishes 3 residues shy of the CDR3 end, and the germline J gene is used to complete it. This chain uses TRBV30 with TRBJ1-2; D remains unclear. The CDR3 runs to 13 residues. Germline CDR1 GTSNPN, CDR2 SVGIG (reference sequence). This chain's CDR3 is CAWSGTIAGDYTF. The DNA read from the CDR3 is TGTGCCTGGAGTGGGACGATAGCGGGCGAC.

This clone was seen many times. The read finishes 3 residues shy of the CDR3 end, and the germline J gene is used to complete it. The V gene is TRBV20-1, the J gene TRBJ2-3, with 11 bases lining up with TRBD2. Germline CDR1 DFQATT, CDR2 SNEGSKA (reference sequence). The CDR3 totals 15 residues. The V segment lost 3 bases and the J segment 0 bases; nucleotides outside the gene matches: 2. This chain's CDR3 is CSARGLAASTDTQYF. The CDR3 bases that were read are TGCAGTGCTAGGGGACTAGCGGCGAGCACAGATACG.

This clone was picked up many times. The read terminates 3 residues ahead of where the CDR3 ends, so the germline J gene completes it. The chain carries TRBV7-8 and TRBJ2-1, with no clear D. Looked up from germline, CDR1 is SGHVS and CDR2 is FQNEAQ. CDR3 length equals 17 residues. Trimming removed 1 base at V and 0 bases at J, with 13 bases between. The CDR3 reads CASSLVPAGSSYNEQFF. CDR3 DNA (partial): TGTGCCAGCAGCTTAGTTCCGGCAGGAAGCTCCTACAATGAG.

This clone was counted many times. The CDR3 end falls 3 residues outside the read, so it is completed with the germline J gene. This chain connects TRBV2 to TRBJ2-7; possibly TRBD1 or TRBD2 for D (5 bases each). CDR3 length equals 14 residues. Trimming left V 2 bases short and J 4 bases short, with 12 bases between. CDR1 and CDR2 (germline): SNHLY, FYNNEI. CDR3 amino acids: CASSEQGVGYEQYF. The DNA read from the CDR3 is TGTGCCAGCAGTGAACAGGGAGTAGGGTACGAG.

This clone was counted a few times. With the read ending 3 residues before the CDR3 end, the germline J gene is used to fill in that end. The rearrangement joins TRBV7-2 to TRBJ2-1, with unresolved D. CDR3 length: 14 residues. V gave up 1 base and J gave up 5 bases, with 9 bases separating them. The V gene's germline CDR1 is SGHTA and CDR2 FQGNSA. The CDR3 here is CASSLESRHNEQFF. The CDR3 bases that were read are TGTGCCAGCAGCTTAGAAAGCCGTCACAATGAG. The whole variable domain, remainder taken from reference TRBV7-2 and TRBJ2-1, is GAGVSQSPSNKVTEKGKDVELRCDPISGHTALYWYRQSLGQGLEFLIYFQGNSAPDKSGLPSDRFSAERTGGSVSTLTIQRTQQEDSAVYLCASSLESRHNEQFFGPGTRLTVL.

This clone was seen many times. The read is 3 residues too short to cover the CDR3 end, so that end is filled in from the germline J gene. This chain uses TRBV6-1 with TRBJ2-7, with 7 nucleotides matching TRBD2. The junction had 6 bases not matched to a gene; V was cut back by 4 bases and J by 0 bases. The CDR3 contains 15 residues. Germline lookup yields CDR1 MNHNS and CDR2 SASEGT. CDR3 protein: CASSAVERGSYEQYF. The DNA read from the CDR3 is TGTGCCAGCAGTGCGGTCGAGCGGGGCTCCTACGAG.

This clone has at least ten counts. The read terminates 3 residues ahead of where the CDR3 ends, so the germline J gene completes it. The chain joins TRBV20-1 to TRBJ2-7; 10 nucleotides align to TRBD1. The trim removed 5 bases at V and 1 base at J, leaving 2 bases unmatched. The V gene's germline CDR1 is DFQATT and CDR2 SNEGSKA (reference sequence). CDR3 length equals 13 residues. The CDR3 bases that were read are TGCAGTGCTTTGGGACAGGGGTCCTACGAG. It translates to CSALGQGSYE. The complete CDR3 protein is CSALGQGSYEQYF.

Ten or more counts support this clone. The CDR3 end is not reached by the read, which stops 3 residues before it; the germline J gene fills it in. The rearrangement joins TRBV30 to TRBJ1-4; D remains unclear. CDR1 GTSNPN and CDR2 SVGIG come from the germline V gene (reference sequence). The CDR3 spans 13 residues. CDR3 DNA (partial): TGTGCCTGGGTAGTTAGCCCGGGCGGGAAA. This sequence encodes CAWVVSPGGK. The whole CDR3 protein is CAWVVSPGGKLFF.

This clone has ten or more counts. The read terminates 3 residues ahead of where the CDR3 ends, so the germline J gene completes it. Other DNA sequences of this sample code for an identical CDR3. The chain is built from TRBV14 and TRBJ2-2, with D maybe TRBD1 (5 bases). This CDR3 is 13 amino acids long. Germline V CDR1 and CDR2: SGHDN, FVKESK. The V end lost 3 bases, the J end lost 6 bases, and 8 bases lay between the germline ends. The CDR3 loop is CASSHLGPGELFF. The part of the CDR3 DNA that was read is TGTGCCAGCAGCCATTTGGGGCCCGGGGAG. Full variable domain (remainder filled in from reference TRBV14 and TRBJ2-2): EAGVTQFPSHSVIEKGQTVTLRCDPISGHDNLYWYRRVMGKEIKFLLHFVKESKQDESGMPNNRFLAERTGGTYSTLKVQPAELEDSGVYFCASSHLGPGELFFGEGSRLTVL.

This clone was observed many times. The CDR3 end is not reached by the read, which stops 3 residues before it; the germline J gene fills it in. The chain has TRBV30 and TRBJ2-2, with TRBD1 identical over 8 bases. CDR3 length: 16 amino acids. Germline values: CDR1 GTSNPN, CDR2 SVGIG (reference sequence). Incomplete CDR3 DNA: TGTGCCTGGAGTACAGGACAGGGCCTTGCTAATGAAAAG. Protein sequence: CAWSTGQGLANEK. The whole CDR3 sequence is CAWSTGQGLANEKLFF.

This clone appeared many times. CDR3 DNA (partial): TGTGCCAGCAGCTCGGACAGAATCACG. Amino acid sequence: CASSSDRIT. The CDR3, in full, reads CASSSDRITQYF. J is TRBJ2-3 and V is TRBV7-2, with a tentative D call TRBD1 (6 bases). The CDR3 goes on 3 residues after the read ends, and that part is filled in from the germline J gene. Germline CDR1 is SGHTA and CDR2 is FQGNSA. The CDR3 length is 12 residues.

This clone was detected ten times or more. Partial CDR3 DNA: TGTGCCAGCAGCTCCGAAAAACGAGGGGGGAACACTGAA. This sequence encodes CASSSEKRGGNTE. The entire CDR3 sequence reads CASSSEKRGGNTEAFF. The V and J genes are TRBV5-4 and TRBJ1-1; D might be TRBD1 (6 bases). The sequenced fragment ends 3 residues before the CDR3 boundary, so the rest is inferred from the germline J gene. The germline V gene encodes CDR1 SGHNT and CDR2 YYREEE (reference sequence). This CDR3 has 16 residues. Trimming cost V 3 bases and J 1 base, with 16 bases left between them.

This clone occurred a few times. The read ends 3 residues early relative to the CDR3; the germline J gene fills the gap. The genes are TRBV7-8 and TRBJ1-1, with D possibly matching TRBD1 (6 bases). Trimming stripped 4 bases from V and 1 base from J, with 19 bases between. The CDR3 has 17 amino acids. The germline gives CDR1 SGHVS, CDR2 FQNEAQ. The CDR3 bases that were read are TGTGCCAGCAGCTCGGACAGACTCCACGCGCGGAACACTGAA. Residues: CASSSDRLHARNTE. From start to end, the CDR3 is CASSSDRLHARNTEAFF.

There are many counts of this clone. The read ends 3 residues shy of where the CDR3 ends; the end is completed using the germline J gene. The V and J genes are TRBV30 and TRBJ2-1; 10 positions agree with TRBD2. Germline values: CDR1 GTSNPN, CDR2 SVGIG (reference sequence). This CDR3 spans 14 amino acids. The V segment lost 2 bases and the J segment 7 bases; nucleotides outside the gene matches: 5. The CDR3 bases that were read are TGTGCCTGGAGTAGCGGGGGGGCCGGGAATGAG. Translating gives CAWSSGGAGNE. The whole CDR3 protein reads CAWSSGGAGNEQFF.

This clone occurred many times. CDR3 DNA (partial): TGTGCCAGCAGTGAAGGACAGTTCTATGGC. Translation: CASSEGQFYG. The complete CDR3 protein is CASSEGQFYGYTF. V is TRBV6-1 and J is TRBJ1-2; a weak D match, TRBD1 (5 bases). The CDR3 end lies 3 residues beyond the end of the read and is filled in from the germline J gene. V lost 1 base and J lost 4, with 7 bases in between. CDR3 length equals 13 residues. Germline CDR1 and CDR2: MNHNS and SASEGT.

This clone showed up many times. The CDR3 end is not reached by the read, which stops 3 residues before it; the germline J gene fills it in. The rearrangement uses TRBV29-1 and TRBJ1-1; D unclear. Germline lookup yields CDR1 SQVTM and CDR2 ANQGSEA. V was shortened by 4 bases and J by 1 base, with 4 bases between the two germline ends. The CDR3 is 11 amino acids. The covered CDR3 bases are TGCAGCGTTGTCTGGAACACTGAA. Its translation is CSVVWNTE. The full CDR3 protein reads CSVVWNTEAFF.

Of note for this clone: One end of the junction does not line up with germline, which may come from a read error. The CDR3 is cut off 3 residues early in the read; its end comes from the germline J gene. Other DNA variants within this sample encode the same CDR3. V is TRBV7-8 and J is TRBJ1-2; no reliable D call. CDR1 and CDR2 from the germline V gene are SGHVS and FQNEAQ. There are 14 residues in the CDR3. Partial CDR3 DNA: TGCGCCAGCAGCCCTGCTGAGGCCGACTATGGC. Translated, it gives CASSPAEADYG. The whole CDR3 reads CASSPAEADYGYTF.

This clone was counted only a few times. A read error is likely here: a far larger clone is one base away. Sequencing ends 3 residues short of the CDR3 end; the germline J gene provides the rest. The V gene is TRBV19, the J gene TRBJ1-2, with 7 bases matching TRBD1. The CDR3 sequence is 16 residues long. CDR1 is LNHDA, CDR2 SQIVND, per germline (reference sequence). The CDR3: CAISKTGTDLIYGYTF. The sequenced part of the CDR3 DNA is TGTGCCATTAGTAAAACCGGGACAGACCTCATCTATGGC.

This clone was recorded at least ten times. CDR3 protein: CASSSRQTDTDTQYF. The sequenced part of the CDR3 DNA is TGTGCCAGCAGTTCCCGACAGACCGACACAGATACG. The J gene is TRBJ2-3, the V gene TRBV28; TRBD1 is a possible D gene (5 bases). The read falls 3 residues short of the CDR3 end, and the missing part is taken from the germline J gene. Trimming took off 4 bases at V and 2 bases at J, with 13 bases between the two ends. From germline, CDR1 is MDHEN and CDR2 SYDVKM. This CDR3 region has 15 residues.

Ten or more counts support this clone. Sequencing ends 3 residues short of the CDR3 end; the germline J gene provides the rest. The gene calls are TRBV12-3 or TRBV12-4 and TRBJ2-3; D is perhaps TRBD1 (6 bases). The length of the CDR3 is 14 residues. V lost 5 bases and J 2 bases, leaving 11 bases between the germline ends. This CDR3 is CASSKTGHTDTQYF. Partial CDR3 DNA: TGTGCCAGCAGTAAGACAGGCCACACAGATACG.

This clone showed up just a few times. The read ends 3 residues before the CDR3 terminus; that terminus is restored from the germline J gene. The V call is TRBV7-8, the J call TRBJ2-5, with a weak D call TRBD2 (6 bases). CDR1 is SGHVS, CDR2 FQNEAQ, per germline. This CDR3 contains 13 residues. V shed 5 bases and J shed 5 bases, with 12 bases lying between them. The CDR3: CASSPGLAETQYF. The covered CDR3 bases are TGTGCCAGCAGCCCCGGGCTAGCGGAGACC.

This clone was detected ten times or more. The sequenced fragment ends 3 residues before the CDR3 boundary, so the rest is inferred from the germline J gene. The chain links TRBV13 to TRBJ2-3; 9 nucleotides agree with TRBD1. Germline V gene sequence: CDR1 PRHDT, CDR2 FYEKMQ (reference sequence). This CDR3 comprises 14 residues. Trimming took 7 bases from V and 6 from J; bases not matched to a gene: 8. The CDR3 bases that were read are TGTGCCAGCACGCAGAGGACAGGGGCGGATACG. Translating it yields CASTQRTGADT. The complete CDR3 protein is CASTQRTGADTQYF.

This clone was seen many times. The CDR3 is cut off 3 residues early in the read; its end comes from the germline J gene. V and J are TRBV30 and TRBJ1-2; tentatively, D is TRBD1 (6 bases). Germline values: CDR1 GTSNPN, CDR2 SVGIG (reference sequence). Trimming left V 5 bases short and J 5 bases short, with 9 bases between. The CDR3 runs to 11 residues. CDR3 DNA, as far as it was read: TGTGCCTGGGGACAGAGTTATGGC. Residues: CAWGQSYG. The whole CDR3 sequence is CAWGQSYGYTF.

The sample holds many counts of this clone. The CDR3 extends 3 residues past the end of the read, so its final part is completed from the germline J gene. The V and J genes are TRBV7-9 and TRBJ2-7; tentative D call: TRBD1 (5 bases). Germline-derived CDR1 and CDR2 are SEHNR and FQNEAQ (reference sequence). CDR3 length equals 14 residues. The V gene lost 2 bases and the J gene lost 4 bases, with 12 bases spanning the gap. The DNA read from the CDR3 is TGTGCCAGCAGCTTACCTCTACAGGAGTACGAG. Translating gives CASSLPLQEYE. The whole CDR3 protein is CASSLPLQEYEQYF. The entire variable domain, with the rest obtained from reference TRBV7-9 and TRBJ2-7, is as follows: DTGVSQNPRHKITKRGQNVTFRCDPISEHNRLYWYRQTLGQGPEFLTYFQNEAQLEKSRLLSDRFSAERPKGSFSTLEIQRTEQGDSAMYLCASSLPLQEYEQYFGPGTRLTVT.

This clone was seen repeatedly, ten times or more. The CDR3 goes on 3 residues after the read ends, and that part is filled in from the germline J gene. The V gene is TRBV20-1, the J gene TRBJ1-2; possibly TRBD1 for D (6 bases). From germline, CDR1 is DFQATT and CDR2 SNEGSKA (reference sequence). This CDR3 has 13 amino acids. V was cut by 0 bases and J by 7 bases, with 12 bases left in between. CDR3 DNA (partial): TGCAGTGCTAGAGATGGCAGGGGATCTGGC. Translating it yields CSARDGRGSG. The whole CDR3 sequence is CSARDGRGSGYTF.

Many counts were recorded for this clone. The read terminates 3 residues before the CDR3 end, so the remaining end is supplied by the germline J gene. The chain links TRBV29-1 to TRBJ2-1, with 7 nucleotides matching TRBD2. Unmatched junction bases numbered 6, after V lost 7 bases and J lost 0 bases. This CDR3 has 14 residues. Germline V gene lookup returns CDR1 SQVTM and CDR2 ANQGSEA. Partial CDR3 DNA: TGCAGCGACGGGGACTACAGCTCCTACAATGAG. Translating it yields CSDGDYSSYNE. The entire CDR3 protein reads CSDGDYSSYNEQFF.

This clone has at least ten counts. The read ends 3 residues early relative to the CDR3; the germline J gene fills the gap. The genes are TRBV30 and TRBJ2-7, with 12 bases identical to TRBD1. The CDR3 is 15 residues long. After removal of 5 bases from V and 6 bases from J, the junction contained 11 bases not matched to a gene. Germline V gene data show CDR1 as GTSNPN and CDR2 as SVGIG (reference sequence). CDR3 loop: CAWGPLGTGGVEQYF. The DNA read from the CDR3 is TGTGCCTGGGGCCCTCTGGGGACAGGGGGCGTCGAG.